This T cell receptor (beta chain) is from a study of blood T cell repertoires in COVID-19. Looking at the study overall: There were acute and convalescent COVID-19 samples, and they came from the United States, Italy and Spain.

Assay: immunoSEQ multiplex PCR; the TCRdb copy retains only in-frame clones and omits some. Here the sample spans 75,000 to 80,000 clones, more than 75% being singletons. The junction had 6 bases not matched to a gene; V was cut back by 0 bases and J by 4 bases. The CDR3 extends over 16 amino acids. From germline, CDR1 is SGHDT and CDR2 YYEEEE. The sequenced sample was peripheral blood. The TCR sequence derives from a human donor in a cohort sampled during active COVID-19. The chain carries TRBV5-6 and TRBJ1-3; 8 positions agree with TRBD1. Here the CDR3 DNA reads TGTGCCAGCAGCTTGGGTCCCAGGGGGCCCGGAAACACCATATATTTT. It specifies CASSLGPRGPGNTIYF.